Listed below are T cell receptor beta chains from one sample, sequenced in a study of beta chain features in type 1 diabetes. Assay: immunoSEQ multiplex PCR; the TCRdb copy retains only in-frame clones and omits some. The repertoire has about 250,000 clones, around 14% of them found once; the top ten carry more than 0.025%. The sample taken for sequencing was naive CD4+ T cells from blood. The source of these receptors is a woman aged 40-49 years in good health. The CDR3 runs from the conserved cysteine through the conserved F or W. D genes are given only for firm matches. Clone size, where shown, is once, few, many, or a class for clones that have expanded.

CDR3 protein: CASSLQGAGQGDGYTF; CDR3 DNA: TGCGCCAGCAGCTTGCAAGGCGCGGGACAGGGGGATGGCTACACCTTC; J gene: TRBJ1-2; D gene: TRBD1; V gene: TRBV5-1; clone size: -
CDR3 protein: CASSQFSSGANVLTF; CDR3 DNA: TGTGCCAGCAGCCAATTCAGCTCTGGGGCCAACGTCCTGACTTTC; J gene: TRBJ2-6; D gene: -; V gene: TRBV14; clone size: few
CDR3 protein: CASSDPDISLNVLTF; CDR3 DNA: TGTGCCAGTAGTGACCCGGACATCTCGCTCAACGTCCTGACTTTC; J gene: TRBJ2-6; D gene: -; V gene: TRBV19; clone size: few
CDR3 protein: CASSYGGRVDTEAFF; CDR3 DNA: TGTGCCAGCAGCTATGGTGGCAGGGTGGACACTGAAGCTTTCTTT; J gene: TRBJ1-1; D gene: -; V gene: TRBV5-4; clone size: -
CDR3 protein: CASSLTGSYEQYF; CDR3 DNA: TGTGCCAGCAGCCTGACAGGGTCCTACGAGCAGTACTTC; J gene: TRBJ2-7; D gene: TRBD1; V gene: TRBV5-4; clone size: few
CDR3 protein: CASSLRGRAAFATDTQYF; CDR3 DNA: TGTGCCAGCAGCTTAAGGGGGCGGGCAGCTTTTGCCACAGATACGCAGTATTTT; J gene: TRBJ2-3; D gene: TRBD1; V gene: TRBV7-9; clone size: -
CDR3 protein: CASSIVGQGAQAGELFF; CDR3 DNA: TGTGCCAGTAGTATAGTGGGACAGGGGGCGCAGGCCGGGGAGCTGTTTTTT; J gene: TRBJ2-2; D gene: TRBD1; V gene: TRBV19; clone size: few
CDR3 protein: CASCQGVAKNIQYF; CDR3 DNA: TGTGCCAGTTGTCAGGGGGTAGCCAAAAACATTCAGTACTTC; J gene: TRBJ2-4; D gene: TRBD1; V gene: TRBV19; clone size: -
CDR3 protein: CASSSDRLLKDPTDTQYF; CDR3 DNA: TGTGCCAGCAGCTCTGACAGGCTGCTCAAGGACCCCACAGATACGCAGTATTTT; J gene: TRBJ2-3; D gene: -; V gene: TRBV7-9; clone size: -
CDR3 protein: CASSYLVGTGVNEQFF; CDR3 DNA: TGTGCCAGCAGTTACCTAGTGGGGACAGGGGTCAATGAGCAGTTCTTC; J gene: TRBJ2-1; D gene: TRBD1; V gene: TRBV6-6; clone size: -
CDR3 protein: CASSLARLQPQHF; CDR3 DNA: TGTGCCAGCAGCTTAGCGCGGCTTCAGCCCCAGCATTTT; J gene: TRBJ1-5; D gene: -; V gene: TRBV7-9; clone size: few
CDR3 protein: CASSPDIPGNTIYF; CDR3 DNA: TGTGCCAGTAGTCCCGACATACCTGGAAACACCATATATTTT; J gene: TRBJ1-3; D gene: -; V gene: TRBV19; clone size: -
CDR3 protein: CASSLTRGSSYNEQFF; CDR3 DNA: TGTGCCAGCAGCTTAACGCGGGGGAGCTCCTACAATGAGCAGTTCTTC; J gene: TRBJ2-1; D gene: TRBD2; V gene: TRBV11-3; clone size: few
CDR3 protein: CASIRDRDTEAFF; CDR3 DNA: TGCGCCAGCATCCGGGACAGGGACACTGAAGCTTTCTTT; J gene: TRBJ1-1; D gene: TRBD1; V gene: TRBV4-1; clone size: -
CDR3 protein: CASSQSWGQGSYEQYF; CDR3 DNA: TGTGCCAGCAGCCAGTCGTGGGGACAGGGGTCCTACGAGCAGTACTTC; J gene: TRBJ2-7; D gene: TRBD1; V gene: TRBV6-6; clone size: few
CDR3 protein: CASSRSGGTNEKLFF; CDR3 DNA: TGTGCCAGCAGCCGCTCGGGGGGGACTAATGAAAAACTGTTTTTT; J gene: TRBJ1-4; D gene: -; V gene: TRBV9; clone size: -
CDR3 protein: CASSLVPGMRGYTF; CDR3 DNA: TGTGCCAGCAGCTTAGTACCGGGGATGCGTGGCTACACCTTC; J gene: TRBJ1-2; D gene: -; V gene: TRBV7-2; clone size: -
CDR3 protein: CASSRQVETQYF; CDR3 DNA: TGTGCCAGCAGCCGACAGGTGGAGACCCAGTACTTC; J gene: TRBJ2-5; D gene: -; V gene: TRBV7-6; clone size: -
CDR3 protein: CASSWAQTGTGGYTF; CDR3 DNA: TGCGCCAGCAGCTGGGCGCAGACAGGGACGGGCGGCTACACCTTC; J gene: TRBJ1-2; D gene: TRBD1; V gene: TRBV5-1; clone size: -
CDR3 protein: CAISWATGGPETQYF; CDR3 DNA: TGTGCCATCAGTTGGGCCACAGGGGGGCCAGAGACCCAGTACTTC; J gene: TRBJ2-5; D gene: TRBD1; V gene: TRBV10-3; clone size: -
CDR3 protein: CASSSQVLSTEAFF; CDR3 DNA: TGTGCCAGCAGCTCTCAGGTCTTGAGCACTGAAGCTTTCTTT; J gene: TRBJ1-1; D gene: -; V gene: TRBV5-4; clone size: -
CDR3 protein: CASFLSSYNEQFF; CDR3 DNA: TGTGCCAGCTTCCTGAGCTCCTACAATGAGCAGTTCTTC; J gene: TRBJ2-1; D gene: -; V gene: TRBV2; clone size: -
CDR3 protein: CASSQGALRGGSPGIYNEQFF; CDR3 DNA: TGTGCCAGCAGCCAAGGGGCCTTGCGGGGGGGTTCTCCGGGGATCTACAATGAGCAGTTCTTC; J gene: TRBJ2-1; D gene: TRBD2; V gene: TRBV14; clone size: few
CDR3 protein: CSVGQGQQAFF; CDR3 DNA: TGCAGCGTTGGGCAGGGGCAGCAAGCTTTCTTT; J gene: TRBJ1-1; D gene: -; V gene: TRBV29-1; clone size: few
CDR3 protein: CASSVFLSRDRVSLAKNIQYF; CDR3 DNA: TGTGCCAGCAGCGTATTTCTCTCTCGGGACAGAGTTTCCTTAGCCAAAAACATTCAGTACTTC; J gene: TRBJ2-4; D gene: TRBD1; V gene: TRBV9; clone size: -
CDR3 protein: CASTHGGGAGNQPQHF; CDR3 DNA: TGTGCCAGCACACACGGCGGGGGAGCTGGGAATCAGCCCCAGCATTTT; J gene: TRBJ1-5; D gene: -; V gene: TRBV7-8; clone size: -
CDR3 protein: CASSLLGQGYNEQFF; CDR3 DNA: TGTGCCAGCAGTTTATTGGGACAGGGGTACAATGAGCAGTTCTTC; J gene: TRBJ2-1; D gene: TRBD1; V gene: TRBV27; clone size: few
CDR3 protein: CASSSQAGGRETQYF; CDR3 DNA: TGTGCCAGCAGCTCTCAAGCGGGGGGGCGTGAGACCCAGTACTTC; J gene: TRBJ2-5; D gene: TRBD2; V gene: TRBV11-2; clone size: -
CDR3 protein: CASSLDIPYNEQFF; CDR3 DNA: TGTGCCAGCAGCTTAGATATCCCCTACAATGAGCAGTTCTTC; J gene: TRBJ2-1; D gene: -; V gene: TRBV11-2; clone size: -
CDR3 protein: CSVWGGGAGEKLFF; CDR3 DNA: TGCAGCGTTTGGGGGGGCGGTGCAGGTGAAAAACTGTTTTTT; J gene: TRBJ1-4; D gene: -; V gene: TRBV29-1; clone size: -
CDR3 protein: CASSSRTGASNQPQHF; CDR3 DNA: TGTGCCAGTAGTTCCCGGACAGGGGCTAGCAATCAGCCCCAGCATTTT; J gene: TRBJ1-5; D gene: TRBD1; V gene: TRBV19; clone size: few
CDR3 protein: CASSRQADAEAFF; CDR3 DNA: TGTGCCAGCAGTCGACAGGCCGACGCTGAAGCTTTCTTT; J gene: TRBJ1-1; D gene: -; V gene: TRBV6-5; clone size: few
CDR3 protein: CASSQVGDSYEQYF; CDR3 DNA: TGTGCCAGCAGCCAAGTTGGCGACAGCTACGAGCAGTACTTC; J gene: TRBJ2-7; D gene: -; V gene: TRBV4-2; clone size: -
CDR3 protein: CASSPGGSGSMNTEAFF; CDR3 DNA: TGCGCCAGCAGTCCGGGCGGGTCAGGTTCTATGAACACTGAAGCTTTCTTT; J gene: TRBJ1-1; D gene: -; V gene: TRBV5-1; clone size: -
CDR3 protein: CASSLNTNRGTLAYEQYF; CDR3 DNA: TGTGCCAGCAGCCTGAATACTAACAGGGGCACACTCGCCTACGAGCAGTACTTC; J gene: TRBJ2-7; D gene: TRBD1; V gene: TRBV11-2; clone size: -
CDR3 protein: CASSLVPPLAGDYGYTF; CDR3 DNA: TGTGCCAGCAGCTTGGTACCCCCCCTTGCGGGCGACTATGGCTACACCTTC; J gene: TRBJ1-2; D gene: -; V gene: TRBV7-6; clone size: few
CDR3 protein: CASSAGAGRNYGYTF; CDR3 DNA: TGTGCCAGCTCCGCCGGGGCAGGGAGGAACTATGGCTACACCTTC; J gene: TRBJ1-2; D gene: -; V gene: TRBV19; clone size: few
CDR3 protein: CASSLGTGATGELFF; CDR3 DNA: TGTGCCAGTAGTCTAGGGACAGGGGCGACCGGGGAGCTGTTTTTT; J gene: TRBJ2-2; D gene: TRBD1; V gene: TRBV19; clone size: -
CDR3 protein: CASETGITEAFF; CDR3 DNA: TGTGCCAGCGAGACAGGGATCACTGAAGCTTTCTTT; J gene: TRBJ1-1; D gene: TRBD1; V gene: TRBV6-6; clone size: -
CDR3 protein: CASTRGSGGRETQYF; CDR3 DNA: TGTGCCAGCACAAGGGGTAGCGGGGGAAGAGAGACCCAGTACTTC; J gene: TRBJ2-5; D gene: TRBD2; V gene: TRBV6-5; clone size: -
CDR3 protein: CASTPSGATANTGELFF; CDR3 DNA: TGTGCCAGCACCCCTAGCGGGGCCACGGCGAACACCGGGGAGCTGTTTTTT; J gene: TRBJ2-2; D gene: TRBD2; V gene: TRBV7-2; clone size: few
CDR3 protein: CASRRLQGGFNEQYF; CDR3 DNA: TGTGCCAGCCGAAGGTTACAGGGGGGATTCAACGAGCAGTACTTC; J gene: TRBJ2-7; D gene: TRBD1; V gene: TRBV6-5; clone size: -
CDR3 protein: CASSLAGRGSPLHF; CDR3 DNA: TGCGCCAGCAGCTTGGCTGGTCGCGGTTCACCCCTCCACTTT; J gene: TRBJ1-6; D gene: -; V gene: TRBV5-1; clone size: -
CDR3 protein: CATSTGGARASTDTQYF; CDR3 DNA: TGTGCCACCAGCACCGGAGGGGCGCGGGCTAGCACAGATACGCAGTATTTT; J gene: TRBJ2-3; D gene: -; V gene: TRBV15; clone size: -
CDR3 protein: CASSQVGAGGTGELFF; CDR3 DNA: TGTGCCAGCAGCCAAGTCGGAGCGGGGGGTACCGGGGAGCTGTTTTTT; J gene: TRBJ2-2; D gene: TRBD2; V gene: TRBV7-8; clone size: few
CDR3 protein: CSVGQGAYEQYF; CDR3 DNA: TGCAGCGTTGGACAGGGGGCATACGAGCAGTACTTC; J gene: TRBJ2-7; D gene: TRBD1; V gene: TRBV29-1; clone size: few
CDR3 protein: CASSPPGGADYGYTF; CDR3 DNA: TGCGCCAGCAGCCCTCCAGGGGGCGCGGACTATGGCTACACCTTC; J gene: TRBJ1-2; D gene: TRBD1; V gene: TRBV4-1; clone size: -
CDR3 protein: CASSLVNSGRRELFF; CDR3 DNA: TGTGCCAGCAGCTTAGTGAATAGCGGCCGCCGGGAGCTGTTTTTT; J gene: TRBJ2-2; D gene: -; V gene: TRBV11-2; clone size: few
CDR3 protein: CASSLVKRTDTQYF; CDR3 DNA: TGTGCCAGCAGCTTAGTCAAGCGGACAGATACGCAGTATTTT; J gene: TRBJ2-3; D gene: -; V gene: TRBV7-2; clone size: few
CDR3 protein: CASSSQGNGLAKNIQYF; CDR3 DNA: TGCGCCAGCAGCTCACAGGGGAATGGGCTGGCCAAAAACATTCAGTACTTC; J gene: TRBJ2-4; D gene: TRBD1; V gene: TRBV5-1; clone size: -
CDR3 protein: CASSRGDLRPPLLQAEQFF; CDR3 DNA: TGCGCCAGCAGCCGCGGGGACCTCCGACCCCCTCTCCTACAGGCTGAGCAGTTCTTC; J gene: TRBJ2-1; D gene: -; V gene: TRBV5-1; clone size: -